The rows below give T cell receptor beta chains drawn from one sample of a study of OX40 agonist ivuxolimab in advanced cancers. The protocol was immunoSEQ multiplex PCR, while the TCRdb copy is restricted to in-frame clones and leaves out a portion. The repertoire includes fewer than 60,000 clones, around nine tenths of them detected once, and around 0.73% sits in the top ten. The material sequenced was CD4+ or CD8+ T cells sorted from blood, taken in a trial of the OX40 agonist ivuxolimab. These receptors all stem from an adult with an advanced solid tumor such as melanoma, head and neck, liver or kidney cancer. CDR3s include the opening cysteine and the closing phenylalanine or tryptophan. Fields, in order: J gene, clone size, D gene, V gene, CDR3 DNA, CDR3 protein. D genes are given only for firm matches. Clone size is shown for a subset of rows, as once, few, many or a class of expanded clone.

TRBJ1-5	NA	NA	TRBV20-1	TGCAGTGCTAGCCGTGGTCAGCCCCAGCATTTT	CSASRGQPQHF
TRBJ1-2	few	TRBD1	TRBV12-5	TGTGCTAGTGGTTTGGGCACAGGGGGTATCATTAACTATGGCTACACCTTC	CASGLGTGGIINYGYTF
TRBJ1-1	NA	NA	TRBV28	TGTGCCAGCAGTCCCACCCCCAATTGGGGGGGTACTGAAGCTTTCTTT	CASSPTPNWGGTEAFF
TRBJ2-1	NA	NA	TRBV7-3	TGTGCCAGCAGCTTAGGGGAGCGCAGGCATGAGCAGTTCTTC	CASSLGERRHEQFF
TRBJ2-5	NA	NA	TRBV25-1	TGTGCCAGCAGTGAAACCCGGGGCCAAGAGACCCAGTACTTC	CASSETRGQETQYF
TRBJ1-1	NA	NA	TRBV29-1	TGCAGCGCCGCTTGGGGAGGGGAAACTGAAGCTTTCTTT	CSAAWGGETEAFF
TRBJ2-5	NA	NA	TRBV5-1	TGCGCCAGCAGCTCCAGGGCATGGGGAGAGACCCAGTACTTC	CASSSRAWGETQYF
TRBJ2-1	NA	NA	TRBV5-1	TGCGCCAGCAGCACATTACAACCTAGCTCCTACAATGAGCAGTTCTTC	CASSTLQPSSYNEQFF
TRBJ2-3	NA	NA	TRBV9	TGTGCCAGCAGCCCGGAGGGGATTTCTCCTAGCACAGATACGCAGTATTTT	CASSPEGISPSTDTQYF
TRBJ1-5	NA	TRBD1	TRBV25-1	TGTGCCAGCGGCGACAGGGCTAATCAGCCCCAGCATTTT	CASGDRANQPQHF
TRBJ2-1	NA	TRBD2	TRBV19	TGTGCCAGTAGTGCAAGACTAGCGGGAGTCCACAATGAGCAGTTCTTC	CASSARLAGVHNEQFF
TRBJ2-3	NA	NA	TRBV13	TGTGCCAGCAGCTTAGGACGAAGCCGCACAGATACGCAGTATTTT	CASSLGRSRTDTQYF
TRBJ2-4	NA	NA	TRBV4-2	TGTGCCAGCAGCCCGCAAACAGGCTCAAGCTTACTAGCCAAAAACATTCAGTACTTC	CASSPQTGSSLLAKNIQYF
TRBJ2-7	once	NA	TRBV18	TGTGCCAGCTCACCACTCCAGGGGGGACCCTACGAGCAGTACTTC	CASSPLQGGPYEQYF
TRBJ1-3	NA	TRBD1	TRBV30	TGTGCCTGGAGTTACCGGGACAGGGCTGGAAACACCATATATTTT	CAWSYRDRAGNTIYF
TRBJ2-7	NA	NA	TRBV19	TGTGCCAGTAGTATAGTCGTAGGGTCCTACGAGCAGTACTTC	CASSIVVGSYEQYF
TRBJ1-5	NA	NA	TRBV19	TGTGCCAGTACCCCAAACCGGGGGGGCAGGGATCAGCCCCAGCATTTT	CASTPNRGGRDQPQHF
TRBJ1-4	NA	NA	TRBV30	TGTGCCTGGAGTTTAGGGGCGGGTGAAAAACTGTTTTTT	CAWSLGAGEKLFF